This TCR beta chain appears in the sequencing data of a study of shared clonotypes between healthy human individuals. Study-wide results and caveats: Sample collection involved blood only; tissue repertoires are likely different.

Trimming removed 3 bases from V and 3 bases from J, with 17 bases in between. CDR1 and CDR2 (germline): WSHSY, SAAADI. The CDR3 sequence is 16 residues long. Comment on this clone: Antigen: not known.

Investigators spread the genomic DNA of each subset evenly over several immunoSEQ plates. Sequenced by immunoSEQ multiplex PCR; TCRdb stores in-frame clones only, minus some. The sample holds fewer than 550,000 clones, around 79% seen once. The clonotype comes from a woman in her thirties or forties in good health. Some clones in this sample may be carry-over from other donors' samples. V and J are TRBV10-2 and TRBJ1-1; D possibly corresponds to TRBD1 (5 bases). The sequencing sample was made of PBMCs. DNA for the CDR3: TGCGCCAGCAGTGAATGGAAGGGGATTAGGGACACTGAAGCTTTCTTT. It encodes CASSEWKGIRDTEAFF.